This is a list of T cell receptor beta chains from one sample in a study of CD8+CD57+ T cells in acquired aplastic anemia. MiXCR was run by TCRdb on the reads, yielding one entry per CDR3 protein. The repertoire has around 200,000 distinct CDR3 sequences, around 50% of them found once; the top ten carry approximately 13%. Sequencing was performed on sorted CD4+, CD8+, or CD8+CD57+ T cells (not recorded which) from PBMCs. All receptors come from a human donor with aplastic anemia. Both conserved end residues are part of each CDR3. The D gene is left open where the match is weak. Some rows mark clone size as missing; the rest say once, few, many or name a class of expanded clone.

NA | TRBJ1-6 | TRBV5-4 | TRBD1 | 12 | CASSFRTGRLHF | TGTGCCAGCAGCTTTCGGACAGGCAGACTCCACTTT
few | TRBJ2-2 | TRBV7-2 | NA | 15 | CASNEGLAFPGELFF | TGTGCCAGCAACGAAGGGCTAGCATTCCCCGGGGAGCTGTTTTTT
NA | TRBJ1-4 | TRBV6-1 | NA | 14 | CASSVVQQNEKLFF | TGTGCCAGCAGTGTGGTACAGCAAAATGAAAAACTGTTTTTT
NA | TRBJ2-7 | TRBV7-9 | NA | 13 | CASSLAGVYEQYF | TGTGCCAGCAGCTTGGCCGGCGTCTACGAGCAGTACTTC
NA | TRBJ2-3 | TRBV2 | TRBD2 | 13 | CASPRGTTDTQYF | TGTGCCAGTCCGCGGGGGACCACAGATACGCAGTATTTT
NA | TRBJ2-5 | TRBV7-9 | NA | 15 | CASSLPRRFGETQYF | TGTGCCAGCAGCCTCCCCCGGAGGTTCGGAGAGACCCAGTACTTC
few | TRBJ2-5 | TRBV5-1 | TRBD1 | 15 | CASRGQASLGETQYF | TGCGCCAGCAGGGGACAGGCGAGTCTCGGGGAGACCCAGTACTTC
NA | TRBJ1-2 | TRBV5-6 | NA | 15 | CASSGGEISPYGYTF | TGTGCCAGTAGTGGGGGAGAGATCTCGCCCTATGGCTACACCTTC
NA | TRBJ1-3 | TRBV20-1 | NA | 15 | CSASSAGSSGNTIYF | TGCAGTGCTAGTTCTGCTGGGAGCTCTGGAAACACCATATATTTT
NA | TRBJ2-7 | TRBV11-2 | NA | 11 | CGSSPGGEQYF | TGTGGCAGCAGCCCGGGTGGTGAGCAGTACTTC
few | TRBJ2-3 | TRBV15 | NA | 16 | CATSRRAGAYTDTQYF | TGTGCCACCAGCAGGAGGGCGGGGGCCTACACAGATACGCAGTATTTT
many | TRBJ1-5 | TRBV20-1 | NA | 14 | CSIKGVGGNQPQHF | TGCAGTATAAAAGGGGTTGGAGGCAATCAGCCCCAGCATTTT
few | TRBJ2-7 | TRBV2 | NA | 13 | CASSGGGGGEQYF | TGTGCCAGCAGTGGAGGGGGTGGAGGCGAGCAGTACTTC
once | TRBJ1-6 | TRBV11-1 | TRBD1 | 15 | CASSSGQGGNSPLHF | TGTGCCAGCAGCTCCGGACAGGGGGGGAATTCACCCCTCCACTTT
NA | TRBJ2-1 | TRBV3-1 | NA | 14 | CASSPWGAGAEQFF | TGTGCCAGCAGCCCTTGGGGAGCGGGTGCTGAGCAGTTCTTC
many | TRBJ2-5 | TRBV2 | NA | 15 | CASRRDSTSQETQYF | TGTGCCAGCAGGAGGGACTCTACCTCCCAAGAGACCCAGTACTTC
few | TRBJ2-3 | TRBV11-1 | NA | 12 | CASSQPVDTQYF | TGTGCCAGCAGCCAGCCGGTAGATACGCAGTATTTT
NA | TRBJ1-1 | TRBV25-1 | NA | 13 | CASSEGWGTAAFF | TGTGCCAGCAGTGAAGGTTGGGGGACGGCAGCTTTCTTT
NA | TRBJ2-7 | TRBV7-3 | TRBD2 | 15 | CASSSTSGHSYEQHF | TGTGCCAGCAGCTCGACTAGCGGGCACTCCTACGAGCAGCACTTC
few | TRBJ1-2 | TRBV28 | TRBD1 | 13 | CASSVDRVVGYTF | TGTGCCAGCAGTGTCGACAGGGTTGTTGGCTACACCTTC
NA | TRBJ1-5 | TRBV24-1 | TRBD1 | 16 | CATSDSTGTGVQPQHF | TGTGCCACCAGTGATTCTACAGGGACAGGGGTTCAGCCCCAGCATTTT
many | TRBJ1-5 | TRBV20-1 | NA | 14 | CSARDERGSQPQHF | TGCAGTGCTAGAGATGAGAGGGGCTCTCAGCCCCAGCATTTT
NA | TRBJ2-7 | TRBV9 | NA | 15 | CASSVGALPRYEQYF | TGTGCCAGCAGCGTAGGCGCATTGCCTAGGTACGAGCAGTACTTC
NA | TRBJ1-6 | TRBV7-9 | NA | 11 | CASKGSSPLHF | TGTGCCAGCAAGGGAAGTTCACCCCTCCACTTT
many | TRBJ2-1 | TRBV14 | NA | 14 | CASSRGGAINEQFF | TGTGCCAGCAGCCGAGGCGGGGCTATCAATGAGCAGTTCTTC
NA | TRBJ2-1 | TRBV9 | NA | 11 | CASSSSSEQFF | TGTGCCAGCAGTAGCAGCAGTGAGCAGTTCTTC
NA | TRBJ1-1 | TRBV2 | NA | 13 | CASISIGAAEAFF | TGTGCCAGCATAAGTATAGGGGCTGCTGAAGCTTTCTTT
many | TRBJ2-5 | TRBV20-1 | NA | 14 | CSASITSRQETQYF | TGCAGTGCTAGTATTACTAGCCGACAAGAGACCCAGTACTTC
many | TRBJ2-2 | TRBV2 | NA | 15 | CASRKDRSNTGELFF | TGTGCCAGCAGGAAAGACAGGTCGAACACCGGGGAGCTGTTTTTT
NA | TRBJ2-2 | TRBV19 | TRBD1 | 14 | CASPDRGLGGELFF | TGTGCCAGCCCAGACAGGGGGCTAGGCGGGGAGCTGTTTTTT
many | TRBJ2-7 | TRBV20-1 | TRBD2 | 15 | CSAARRTSSSYEQYF | TGCAGTGCTGCCAGACGGACTAGCAGCTCCTACGAGCAGTACTTC
NA | TRBJ2-7 | TRBV11-2 | NA | 17 | CASGGPRDKGILYEQYF | TGTGCCAGCGGAGGACCCCGGGACAAGGGCATCCTATACGAGCAGTACTTC
NA | TRBJ1-6 | TRBV11-2 | NA | 15 | CTSSLDPGRDSPLHF | TGTACCAGCAGCTTAGATCCGGGAAGAGATTCACCCCTCCACTTT
NA | TRBJ2-5 | TRBV2 | NA | 13 | CASSPGIRETQYF | TGTGCCAGCAGCCCCGGGATTCGAGAGACCCAGTACTTC
many | TRBJ2-3 | TRBV5-1 | NA | 13 | CASSPGLKDTQYF | TGCGCCAGCAGTCCCGGCCTTAAAGATACGCAGTATTTT
many | TRBJ2-3 | TRBV7-6 | NA | 16 | CASSLRAGPSTDTQYF | TGTGCCAGCAGCCTCCGGGCAGGCCCAAGCACAGATACGCAGTATTTT
NA | TRBJ2-7 | TRBV10-3 | NA | 11 | CAISDREEQYF | TGTGCCATCAGTGACCGAGAAGAGCAGTACTTC
NA | TRBJ1-1 | TRBV10-3 | NA | 14 | CAISEPTGTPKAFF | TGTGCCATCAGTGAACCTACAGGGACGCCTAAAGCTTTCTTT
NA | TRBJ2-1 | TRBV10-3 | NA | 12 | CAIAQAYNEQFF | TGTGCCATCGCTCAGGCTTACAATGAGCAGTTCTTC
NA | TRBJ1-6 | TRBV14 | TRBD1 | 17 | CASNTGGAGSYNSPLHF | TGTGCCAGTAACACAGGGGGCGCGGGCTCCTATAATTCACCCCTCCACTTT
few | TRBJ1-3 | TRBV7-6 | NA | 12 | CASGGGGNTIYF | TGTGCCAGTGGAGGAGGCGGAAACACCATATATTTT
NA | TRBJ1-5 | TRBV10-3 | NA | 15 | CAISELQGVRQPQHF | TGTGCCATCAGCGAACTACAGGGAGTGAGACAGCCCCAGCATTTT
many | TRBJ2-3 | TRBV5-1 | TRBD2 | 15 | CASRGSGGVTDTQYF | TGCGCCAGCAGGGGTAGCGGGGGGGTTACAGATACGCAGTATTTT
NA | TRBJ2-7 | TRBV7-6 | NA | 13 | CASSLGNRYEQYF | TGTGCCAGCAGCTTAGGTAATAGGTACGAGCAGTACTTC
NA | TRBJ2-1 | TRBV10-3 | NA | 18 | CAISESNGLAFGYNEQFF | TGTGCCATCAGTGAGTCTAACGGACTCGCCTTTGGGTACAATGAGCAGTTCTTC
NA | TRBJ2-7 | TRBV7-9 | TRBD1 | 15 | CASSYPGQGDYEQYF | TGTGCCAGCAGCTATCCGGGACAGGGAGATTACGAGCAGTACTTC
many | TRBJ2-1 | TRBV10-3 | TRBD2 | 13 | CAITAGDWDEQFF | TGTGCCATCACCGCGGGGGATTGGGATGAGCAGTTCTTC
many | TRBJ2-7 | TRBV6-5 | TRBD2 | 15 | CASSSRLAGGYEQYF | TGTGCCAGCAGTTCTCGACTAGCGGGGGGCTACGAGCAGTACTTC
NA | TRBJ2-7 | TRBV2 | NA | 13 | CATRQSTTYEQYF | TGTGCCACCCGACAGAGTACGACCTACGAGCAGTACTTC